The rows below give T cell receptor beta chains drawn from one sample of a study of a mutant IDH1 vaccine in newly diagnosed glioma. Sequencing used immunoSEQ multiplex PCR; TCRdb keeps in-frame clones, though not all of them. The profile covers around 99,000 clones, with roughly 77% appearing a single time and roughly 7% taken by the ten largest. The sequenced sample was PBMCs, obtained from a glioma patient treated with radiotherapy, temozolomide or both. Receptors originate from a man in his forties with glioma. The CDR3 runs from the conserved cysteine through the conserved F or W. D genes are given only for firm matches. Clone size appears in some rows only: once, few, many, or a class for an expanded clone.

>NA|TRBJ1-2|NA|TRBV29-1
TGCAGCGTGGCGGTAGGGGTAGACTATGGCTACACCTTC
CSVAVGVDYGYTF
>NA|TRBJ1-2|TRBD1|TRBV6-5
TGTGCCAGCAGAGAGACAGGGGGCCGTGGCTATGGCTACACCTTC
CASRETGGRGYGYTF
>few|TRBJ1-6|NA|TRBV15
TGTGCCACCAGCAGAGATCTAGGGGGATACTATAATTCACCCCTCCACTTT
CATSRDLGGYYNSPLHF
>NA|TRBJ2-3|TRBD1|TRBV29-1
TGCAGCGGGGGTAGGGGGCTAGATACGCAGTATTTT
CSGGRGLDTQYF
>NA|TRBJ2-1|NA|TRBV29-1
TGCAGCGCCGGGTCGTATGGCTCCTACAATGAGCAGTTCTTC
CSAGSYGSYNEQFF
>NA|TRBJ2-7|NA|TRBV5-6
TGTGCCAGCAGCTTGAGAAATCTCCTGGCGAGGAACGAGCAGTACTTC
CASSLRNLLARNEQYF
>once|TRBJ1-5|NA|TRBV13
TGTGCCAGCAGCTTAGGACTGGGACTGGTTGGGCAGCCCCAGCATTTT
CASSLGLGLVGQPQHF
>NA|TRBJ1-1|NA|TRBV5-1
TGCGCCAGCAGCTTCGGCCTCAGGGCTGGGGACACTGAAGCTTTCTTT
CASSFGLRAGDTEAFF
>NA|TRBJ2-2|NA|TRBV9
TGTGCCAGCAGCGGGGGAGTGAACACCGGGGAGCTGTTTTTT
CASSGGVNTGELFF
>NA|TRBJ1-1|NA|TRBV30
TGTGCCTTGTTGGGAGGGCGAACTGAAGCTTTCTTT
CALLGGRTEAFF
>NA|TRBJ2-1|NA|TRBV7-3
TGTGCCAGCAGCTTAATTTCTAACGGTGAGCAGTTCTTC
CASSLISNGEQFF
>NA|TRBJ1-1|NA|TRBV19
TGTGCCAGTCTCGGGACGGAGATGAACACTGAAGCTTTCTTT
CASLGTEMNTEAFF
>NA|TRBJ2-7|TRBD2|TRBV4-3
TGCGCCAGCAGCCAAGATCCTCCTAGCGGGAGTAGTTCCTACGAGCAGTACTTC
CASSQDPPSGSSSYEQYF
>once|TRBJ2-7|NA|TRBV15
TGTGCCACCAGCAGAGATCAGGGTTACTACGAGCAGTACTTC
CATSRDQGYYEQYF
>NA|TRBJ1-5|NA|TRBV27
TGTGCCAGCAGTACCGCGGGAGAGTCTCAGCCCCAGCATTTT
CASSTAGESQPQHF
>NA|TRBJ2-1|NA|TRBV7-3
TGTGCCAGCAGCTTAACAGGCAATGAGCAGTTCTTC
CASSLTGNEQFF
>NA|TRBJ2-1|TRBD2|TRBV2
TGTGCCAGCAGTCCAATAGCGGGGGGGCACAATGAGCAGTTCTTC
CASSPIAGGHNEQFF
>NA|TRBJ1-6|TRBD1|TRBV2
TGTGCCAGTGGGACAGGGAATTCACCCCTCCACTTT
CASGTGNSPLHF
>NA|TRBJ2-5|TRBD2|TRBV28
TGTGCCAGCAGTTTGGAACTAGCGATCGAGACCCAGTACTTC
CASSLELAIETQYF
>NA|TRBJ1-5|NA|TRBV28
TGTGCCACCACCCAATACTGGGATCAGCCCCAGCATTTT
CATTQYWDQPQHF
>NA|TRBJ1-2|TRBD1|TRBV6-5
TGTGCCAGCAGTTCCGGGACAGGGATAGTCTACACCTTC
CASSSGTGIVYTF
>NA|TRBJ1-5|NA|TRBV7-2
TGTGCCAGCAGCTTAGACAGGGTATCTCGCAATCAGCCCCAGCATTTT
CASSLDRVSRNQPQHF
>few|TRBJ2-7|TRBD2|TRBV4-3
TGCGCCAGCAGCCAAGAAACTAGCGGGATCTACGAGCAGTACTTC
CASSQETSGIYEQYF
>NA|TRBJ2-5|NA|TRBV13
TGTGCCAGCAGCCCCAGAGAAGAGACCCAGTACTTC
CASSPREETQYF
>NA|TRBJ2-7|NA|TRBV18
TGTGCCAGCTCGCCAATACCCCAGGGGAGCTCCTACGAGCAGTACTTC
CASSPIPQGSSYEQYF
>NA|TRBJ2-7|NA|TRBV30
TGTGCCTGGAGTTTAAAGGGTCCCTACGAGCAGTACTTC
CAWSLKGPYEQYF
>NA|TRBJ2-7|NA|TRBV6-5
TGTGCCAGCGGGAGTTCTCTCTACGAGCAGTACTTC
CASGSSLYEQYF
>NA|TRBJ2-7|TRBD2|TRBV7-2
TGTGCCAGCAGCTCAACTAGCGGAAGCTCCTACGAGCAGTACTTC
CASSSTSGSSYEQYF
>NA|TRBJ2-3|NA|TRBV18
TGTGCCAGCTCTCGAGGTCAGGGTCGGGATACGCAGTATTTT
CASSRGQGRDTQYF
>NA|TRBJ2-5|TRBD1|TRBV7-7
TGTGCTAGCAGCGCGGACAGGTTCCAAGAGACCCAGTACTTC
CASSADRFQETQYF
>NA|TRBJ2-7|NA|TRBV6-1
TGTGCCAGCAGATCCCACACAGCTTACGAGCAGTACTTC
CASRSHTAYEQYF
>NA|TRBJ1-4|NA|TRBV7-2
TGTGCCAGCAGCTTAGGGGGGCCTACTAATGAAAAACTGTTTTTT
CASSLGGPTNEKLFF
>few|TRBJ2-7|NA|TRBV28
TGTGCCGGGGGGACAGCTCGATCCACCTACGAGCAGTACTTC
CAGGTARSTYEQYF
>NA|TRBJ1-1|NA|TRBV7-2
TGTGCCAGCAGCTTAGAGAGGACCCCGTGGACTGAAGCTTTCTTT
CASSLERTPWTEAFF
>NA|TRBJ1-1|NA|TRBV29-1
TGCAGCGTTCCGGGGGGCTTGTTCACTGAAGCTTTCTTT
CSVPGGLFTEAFF
>NA|TRBJ2-7|NA|TRBV6-1
TGTGCCAGCAGTGAAGAGGGGGGAGGGGCCTACGAGCAGTACTTC
CASSEEGGGAYEQYF
>NA|TRBJ2-1|NA|TRBV10-2
TGCGCCAGCCAGGATACGTCTTACAATGAGCAGTTCTTC
CASQDTSYNEQFF
>NA|TRBJ1-1|TRBD1|TRBV19
TGTGCCAGTAGTACCGACAGGGTTGGAACTGAAGCTTTCTTT
CASSTDRVGTEAFF
>NA|TRBJ1-2|TRBD1|TRBV7-8
TGTGCCAGCAGCTTCCAGGACAGGCCCTTCCCTCTCACCTTC
CASSFQDRPFPLTF
>NA|TRBJ1-2|TRBD1|TRBV30
TGTGCCTGGAGTGTAACAAGGGGGCTATACTATGGCTACACCTTC
CAWSVTRGLYYGYTF
>NA|TRBJ2-4|NA|TRBV5-8
TGTGCCAGCAGCTTTTTGCGTCGATCAGGAACCCCTCACATTCAGTACTTC
CASSFLRRSGTPHIQYF
>NA|TRBJ2-1|NA|TRBV7-2
TGTGCCAGCAGCTTAGGGTTTGGGGAGCAGTTCTTC
CASSLGFGEQFF
>NA|TRBJ2-3|TRBD1|TRBV7-9
TGTGCCAGCAGCTTCGGTCGGGACAGCCTCACAGATACGCAGTATTTT
CASSFGRDSLTDTQYF
>NA|TRBJ1-2|NA|TRBV10-2
TGCGCCAGCAGTGAGCCTGACTATGGCTACACCTTC
CASSEPDYGYTF
>NA|TRBJ2-7|NA|TRBV6-1
TGTGCCAGCAACCAGGGTTCCTACGAGCAGTACTTC
CASNQGSYEQYF
>NA|TRBJ2-1|TRBD2|TRBV6-5
TGTGCCAGCAGCCGGACTAGGAGTCCCGACAATGAGCAGTTCTTC
CASSRTRSPDNEQFF